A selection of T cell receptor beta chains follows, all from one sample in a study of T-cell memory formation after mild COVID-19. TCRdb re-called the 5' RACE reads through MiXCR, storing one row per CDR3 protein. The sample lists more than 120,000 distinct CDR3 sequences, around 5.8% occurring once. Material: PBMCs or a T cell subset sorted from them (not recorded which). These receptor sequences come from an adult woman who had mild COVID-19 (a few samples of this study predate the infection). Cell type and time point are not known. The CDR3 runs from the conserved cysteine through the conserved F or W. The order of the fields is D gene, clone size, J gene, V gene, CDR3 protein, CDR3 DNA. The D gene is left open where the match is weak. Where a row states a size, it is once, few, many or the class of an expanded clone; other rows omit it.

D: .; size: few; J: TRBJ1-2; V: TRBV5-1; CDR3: CASIVVRSYGYTF; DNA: TGCGCCAGCATAGTAGTTCGAAGCTATGGCTACACCTTC
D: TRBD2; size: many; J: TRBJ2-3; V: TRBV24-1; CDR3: CATSDPGNSGRVNEQYF; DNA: TGTGCCACCAGTGACCCAGGAAATAGCGGGAGGGTTAACGAACAGTATTTT
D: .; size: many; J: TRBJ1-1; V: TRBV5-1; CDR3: CASSLSGDTEAFF; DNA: TGCGCCAGCAGCCTAAGTGGGGACACTGAAGCTTTCTTT
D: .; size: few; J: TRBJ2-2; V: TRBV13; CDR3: CASSPRFASTIGELFF; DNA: TGTGCCAGCAGCCCGAGGTTTGCTAGCACCATCGGGGAGCTGTTTTTT
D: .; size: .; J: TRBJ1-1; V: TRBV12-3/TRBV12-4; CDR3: CASSLREGRGTEAFF; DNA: TGTGCCAGCAGTCTAAGGGAGGGTCGGGGCACTGAAGCTTTCTTT
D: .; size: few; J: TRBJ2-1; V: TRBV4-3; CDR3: CASSQDATSYNEQFF; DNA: TGCGCCAGCAGCCAAGATGCCACCTCCTACAATGAGCAGTTCTTC
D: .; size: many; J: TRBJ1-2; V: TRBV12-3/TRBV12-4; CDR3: CASSLLAYYGYTF; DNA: TGTGCCAGCAGTTTGTTGGCCTACTATGGCTACACCTTC
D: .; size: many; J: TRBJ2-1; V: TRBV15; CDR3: CATSRVRGAPSTNEQFF; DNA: TGTGCCACCAGCAGAGTCCGGGGGGCCCCCTCTACCAATGAGCAGTTCTTC
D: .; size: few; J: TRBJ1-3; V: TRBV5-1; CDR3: CASSPGEPSGNTIYF; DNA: TGCGCCAGCAGCCCCGGGGAACCCTCTGGAAACACCATATATTTT
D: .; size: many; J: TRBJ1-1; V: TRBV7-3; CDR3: CASSLIPGNTEAFF; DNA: TGTGCCAGCAGCTTAATCCCCGGGAACACTGAAGCTTTCTTT
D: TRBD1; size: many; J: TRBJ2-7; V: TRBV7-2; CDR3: CASSSPRDRRYEQYF; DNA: TGTGCCAGCAGCTCGCCCCGGGACAGGAGGTACGAGCAGTACTTC
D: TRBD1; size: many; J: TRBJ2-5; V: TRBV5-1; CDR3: CASGDRVGETQYF; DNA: TGCGCCAGCGGGGACAGGGTTGGAGAGACCCAGTACTTC
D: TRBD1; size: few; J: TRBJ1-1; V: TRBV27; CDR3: CASSTGRGLMNTEAFF; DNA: TGTGCCAGCAGTACAGGGAGGGGGCTCATGAACACTGAAGCTTTCTTT
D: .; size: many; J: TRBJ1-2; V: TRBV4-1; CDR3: CASSQAVQAPYGYTF; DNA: TGCGCCAGCAGCCAAGCGGTACAGGCACCCTATGGCTACACCTTC
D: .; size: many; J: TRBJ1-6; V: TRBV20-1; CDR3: CSAREGARDSPLHF; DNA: TGCAGTGCTAGAGAAGGGGCAAGGGATTCACCCCTCCACTTT
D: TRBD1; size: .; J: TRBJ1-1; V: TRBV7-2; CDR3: CASSSGQHTEAFF; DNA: TGTGCCAGCAGCTCGGGACAGCACACTGAAGCTTTCTTT
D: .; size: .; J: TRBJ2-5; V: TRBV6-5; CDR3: CASFLDGETQYF; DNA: TGTGCCAGCTTCTTGGACGGCGAGACCCAGTACTTC
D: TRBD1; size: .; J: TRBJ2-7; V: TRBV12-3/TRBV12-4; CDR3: CASIPAGQGIGEQYF; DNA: TGTGCCAGCATTCCTGCCGGACAGGGGATAGGAGAGCAGTACTTC
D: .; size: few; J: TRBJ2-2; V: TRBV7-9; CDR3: CASSQSPFSGATGELFF; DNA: TGTGCCAGCAGCCAGTCCCCTTTTAGCGGAGCGACCGGGGAGCTGTTTTTT
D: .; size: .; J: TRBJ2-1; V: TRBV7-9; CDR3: CASSGGVAVF; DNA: TGTGCCAGCAGCGGAGGCGTTGCTGTCTTC
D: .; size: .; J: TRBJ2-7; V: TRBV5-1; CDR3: CASSSNLGSYEQYF; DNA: TGCGCCAGCAGCTCGAATCTCGGGTCCTACGAGCAGTACTTC
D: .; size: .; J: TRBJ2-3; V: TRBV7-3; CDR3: CASSLMGTRTDTQYF; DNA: TGTGCCAGCAGCTTAATGGGAACTCGCACAGATACGCAGTATTTT
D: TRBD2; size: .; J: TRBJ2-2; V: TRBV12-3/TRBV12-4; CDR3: CASSSRRGLAGVPKKTGELFF; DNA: TGTGCCAGCAGTTCCCGGAGAGGACTAGCGGGGGTCCCAAAAAAGACCGGGGAGCTGTTTTTT
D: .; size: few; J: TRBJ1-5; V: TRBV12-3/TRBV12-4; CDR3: CASSFSPTVNQPQHF; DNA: TGTGCCAGCAGTTTCTCCCCGACAGTCAATCAGCCCCAGCATTTT
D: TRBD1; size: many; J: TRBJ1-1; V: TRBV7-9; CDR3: CASSHTAGGQGNTEAFF; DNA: TGTGCCAGCAGCCATACGGCGGGGGGACAGGGGAACACTGAAGCTTTCTTT
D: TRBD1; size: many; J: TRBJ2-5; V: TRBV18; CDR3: CASSSSMTGGGKTQYF; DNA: TGTGCCAGCTCATCATCCATGACAGGGGGCGGAAAGACCCAGTACTTC
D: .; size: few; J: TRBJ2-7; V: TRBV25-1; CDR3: CASTLGSSYEQYF; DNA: TGTGCCAGCACCTTGGGTTCGAGCTACGAGCAGTACTTC
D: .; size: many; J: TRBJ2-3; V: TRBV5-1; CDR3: CASSWWLADTDTQYF; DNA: TGCGCCAGCAGCTGGTGGCTAGCCGACACAGATACGCAGTATTTT
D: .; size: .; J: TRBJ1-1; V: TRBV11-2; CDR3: CASSFLGEARAEAFF; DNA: TGTGCCAGCAGCTTCCTCGGGGAAGCGAGAGCTGAAGCTTTCTTT
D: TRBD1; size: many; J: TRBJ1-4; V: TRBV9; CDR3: CASSRDRGDEKLFF; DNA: TGTGCCAGCAGCAGGGACAGGGGGGATGAAAAACTGTTTTTT
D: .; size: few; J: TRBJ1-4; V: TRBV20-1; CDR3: CSARVGSEKLFF; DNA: TGCAGTGCTAGAGTGGGATCGGAAAAACTGTTTTTT
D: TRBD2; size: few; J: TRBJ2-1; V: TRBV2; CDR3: CASRRLAGAPGEQFF; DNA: TGTGCCAGCAGAAGACTAGCGGGGGCCCCGGGTGAGCAGTTCTTC
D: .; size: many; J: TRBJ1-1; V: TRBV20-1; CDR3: CSARDGAGGYLGFF; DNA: TGCAGTGCTAGAGATGGGGCAGGTGGCTATCTCGGGTTCTTT
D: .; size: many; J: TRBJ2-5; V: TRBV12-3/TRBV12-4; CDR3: CASTNQLSQATQYF; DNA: TGTGCCAGCACTAATCAACTTAGCCAAGCTACCCAGTACTTC
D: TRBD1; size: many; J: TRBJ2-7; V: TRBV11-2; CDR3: CASKGQGSHEQYF; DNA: TGTGCCAGCAAGGGACAGGGGTCCCACGAGCAGTACTTC
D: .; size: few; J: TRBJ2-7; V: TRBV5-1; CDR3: CASSLDRVVREQYF; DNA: TGCGCCAGCAGCTTGGACAGGGTAGTCCGCGAGCAGTACTTC
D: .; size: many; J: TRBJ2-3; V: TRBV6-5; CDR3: CASSWTDTDTQYF; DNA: TGTGCCAGCAGTTGGACGGACACAGATACGCAGTATTTT
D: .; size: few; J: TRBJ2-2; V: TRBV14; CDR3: CASSQVRRLNTGELFF; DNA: TGTGCCAGCAGCCAAGTTCGGCGATTGAACACCGGGGAGCTGTTTTTT
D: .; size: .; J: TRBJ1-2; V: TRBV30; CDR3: CAWHGGGVHGYTF; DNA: TGTGCCTGGCATGGCGGGGGGGTGCATGGCTACACCTTC
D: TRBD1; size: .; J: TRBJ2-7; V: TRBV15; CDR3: CATSRGQGGSYEQYF; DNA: TGTGCCACCAGCAGGGGACAGGGGGGATCCTACGAGCAGTACTTC
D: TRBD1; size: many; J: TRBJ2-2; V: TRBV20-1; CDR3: CSAPGQGAAGELFF; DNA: TGCAGTGCCCCGGGACAGGGGGCGGCCGGGGAGCTGTTTTTT
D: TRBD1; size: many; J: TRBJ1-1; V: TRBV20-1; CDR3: CSAPGQPNTEAFF; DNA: TGCAGTGCCCCGGGACAGCCAAACACTGAAGCTTTCTTT
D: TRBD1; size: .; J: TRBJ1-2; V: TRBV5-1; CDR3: CASSLAPTRGTVNYGYTF; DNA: TGCGCCAGCAGCTTGGCACCGACCAGAGGGACAGTCAACTATGGCTACACCTTC
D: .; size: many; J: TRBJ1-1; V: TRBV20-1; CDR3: CSSRGGRTEAFF; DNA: TGCAGCTCCCGGGGGGGTAGGACTGAAGCTTTCTTT
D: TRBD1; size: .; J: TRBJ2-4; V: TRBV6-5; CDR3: CASSRDRGKNIQYF; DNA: TGTGCCAGCAGCCGGGACAGGGGAAAAAACATTCAGTACTTC
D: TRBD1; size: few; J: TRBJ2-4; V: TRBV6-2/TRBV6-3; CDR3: CASSANRQGSKNIQYF; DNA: TGTGCCAGCAGTGCCAACCGACAGGGATCCAAAAACATTCAGTACTTC
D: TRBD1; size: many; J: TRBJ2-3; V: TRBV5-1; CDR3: CASSFRTGGYTDTQYF; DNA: TGCGCCAGCAGCTTCAGGACAGGGGGCTATACAGATACGCAGTATTTT
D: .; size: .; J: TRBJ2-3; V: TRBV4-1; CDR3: CASSQENYGTDTQYF; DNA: TGCGCCAGCAGCCAAGAGAATTATGGTACAGATACGCAGTATTTT
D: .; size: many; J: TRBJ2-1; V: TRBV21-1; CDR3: CASSKDPSGSGHEQFF; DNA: TGTGCCAGCAGCAAGGATCCTAGCGGGAGTGGCCATGAGCAGTTCTTC
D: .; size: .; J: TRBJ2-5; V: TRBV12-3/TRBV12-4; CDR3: CASKGGAGQETQYF; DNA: TGTGCCAGCAAGGGGGGGGCCGGCCAAGAGACCCAGTACTTC
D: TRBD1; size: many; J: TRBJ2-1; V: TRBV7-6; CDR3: CASSSAGGNSYNEQFF; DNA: TGTGCCAGCAGCTCGGCAGGGGGTAACTCCTACAATGAGCAGTTCTTC
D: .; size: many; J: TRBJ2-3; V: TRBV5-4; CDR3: CASSLIPTDTQYF; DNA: TGTGCCAGCAGCTTGATACCCACAGATACGCAGTATTTT